A single count supports the clone carrying this TCR beta chain. Its target is not known. These data belong to a study of cytomegalovirus exposure and HLA in healthy donors. General study findings and limits: The authors assumed roughly uniform sequencing depth across donors for presence/absence analyses. Some V segments could not be told apart, so they were left out, TRBV6-2 and TRBV6-3 among them. There were under 200 TCR beta chains listed as cytomegalovirus-associated.

Both 60 Vbeta primers and 13 Jbeta primers went into the PCR. The repertoire was sequenced with immunoSEQ multiplex PCR; TCRdb's copy has only in-frame clones and lacks some. The sample contains roughly 100,000 clones, roughly three quarters of which appear only once. The V gene lost 5 bases and the J gene lost 3 bases, with 11 bases spanning the gap. Germline assignment: CDR1 MDHEN and CDR2 SYDVKM. This CDR3 is 14 amino acids long. The chain links TRBV28 to TRBJ2-1; no definite D call. Sequenced material: PBMCs. This receptor was taken from a man in his forties or fifties in good health and CMV-seronegative. CDR3 in amino acids: CASSAPGLYNEQFF. CDR3 nucleotides: TGTGCCAGCAGTGCACCTGGGCTCTACAATGAGCAGTTCTTC.